This T cell receptor (beta chain) was documented in a study of T cell repertoires in cytomegalovirus infection. The overall study: CMV infection plus the matching HLA type was flagged by public TCR beta signatures.

General study results and limits: Cumulated frequencies of public TCR beta families served to identify carriers of CMV plus the relevant HLA. HLA-C-restricted TCR beta clonotypes specific for CMV led the ex vivo response.

This clonotype was found many times. Its antigen is not known. The DNA is omitted, as the CDR3 cannot be located on it reliably, and the CDR3 follows TCRdb's listing. TCRdb fed the reads into MiXCR, producing one record per CDR3 protein. The sample records 630,000 or so distinct CDR3 sequences, roughly 24% being singletons. Termini included, the CDR3 measures 15 amino acids. The sequence came from a human donor in good health (CMV status not recorded). Some clones in this sample may be carry-over from other donors' samples. What was sequenced was CD8+ T cells from PBMCs. The gene calls are TRBV7-5 and TRBJ2-7. TRBV7-5 is a pseudogene. The CDR3 spells CISVSEAPLESEQYF.